This T cell receptor (beta chain) emerged from a study of regulatory T cells in long-lasting Graves disease. The V end lost 5 bases, the J end lost 7 bases, and 17 bases lay between the germline ends. The CDR3 is 15 amino acids. Germline loops: CDR1 PRHDT, CDR2 FYEKMQ (reference sequence). Time point indicated: persistent/refractory GD, antithyroid drugs over 5 years with positive TRAb. Extracted RNA from PBMCs served as the source of the TCR library. For TCR beta, libraries came from iRepertoire HTBI primers and Arm-PCR of CDR3 regions. Authors' data handling: The samples yielded 50 to 80 TRBV and some 15 TRBJ segments. TCRdb ran MiXCR on the multiplex PCR reads and lists one entry per CDR3 protein. The V and J calls reflect TCRdb's pipeline rather than the authors' work. The sample has approximately 500,000 distinct CDR3 sequences; around a fifth are singletons. This clonotype was counted a few times.

The rearrangement links TRBV13 to TRBJ2-2; either TRBD1 or TRBD2 may supply D (5 bases each). The sequences come from peripheral blood mononuclear cells (PBMCs), collected when the disease was refractory, from a patient treated with antithyroid drugs. The receptor's source is a female donor with Graves disease. The CDR3 loop is CASSALTRGGGELFF. The CDR3 DNA reads TGTGCCAGCAGCGCCCTAACTAGGGGCGGCGGGGAGCTGTTTTTT.